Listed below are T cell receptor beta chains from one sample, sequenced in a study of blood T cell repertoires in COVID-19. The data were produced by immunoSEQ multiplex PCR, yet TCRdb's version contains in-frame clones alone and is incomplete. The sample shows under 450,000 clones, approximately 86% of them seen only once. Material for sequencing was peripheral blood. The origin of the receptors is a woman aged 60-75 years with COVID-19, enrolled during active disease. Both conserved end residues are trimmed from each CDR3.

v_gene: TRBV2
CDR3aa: ASRVRTGGRETQY

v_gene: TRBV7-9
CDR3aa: ASPREDLPEAF

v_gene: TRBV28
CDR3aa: ASRRLAGHTGELF

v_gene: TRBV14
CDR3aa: ASSHQSRSSYEQY

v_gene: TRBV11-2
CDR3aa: ASSFSVSGATDTQY

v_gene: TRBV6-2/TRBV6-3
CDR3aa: ASSLDSHTEAF

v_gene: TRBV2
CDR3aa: ASSRLASPPQETQY

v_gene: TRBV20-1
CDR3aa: SARAPYQGPYGYT

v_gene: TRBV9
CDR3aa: ASSARDSSYNEQF

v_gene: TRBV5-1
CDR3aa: ASSLAKPGQGDSPLH

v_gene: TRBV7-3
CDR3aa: ASSSDYSYNEQF

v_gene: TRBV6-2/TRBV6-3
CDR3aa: ASSYTAGGATGELF

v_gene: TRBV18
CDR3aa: ASSESGTGVDTQY

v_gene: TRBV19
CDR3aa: ASSPRRADTQY

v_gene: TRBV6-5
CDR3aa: ASSLYEGGNTEAF

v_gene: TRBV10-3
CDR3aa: AISESTGSGNTIY

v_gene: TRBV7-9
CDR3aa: ASSFGVNEQY

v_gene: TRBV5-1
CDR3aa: ASSLGQLDGSYT

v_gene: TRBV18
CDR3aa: ASSPPLGLLVAGTTDTQY

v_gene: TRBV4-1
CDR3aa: ASSHRWSGGSSYNEQF

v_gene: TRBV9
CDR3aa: ASSLDTGSSTDTQY

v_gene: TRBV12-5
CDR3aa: ASGLVVGGAGGRGGYT

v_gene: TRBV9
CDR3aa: ASSPRYSYEQY

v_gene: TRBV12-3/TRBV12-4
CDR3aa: ASKAGGIGELF

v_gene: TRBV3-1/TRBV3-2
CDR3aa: ASSQFNGGELF

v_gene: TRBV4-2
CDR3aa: ASSLSPSEAF

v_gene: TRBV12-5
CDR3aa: ASGPGTSGGGYNEQF

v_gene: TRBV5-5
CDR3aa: ASGLLGLEAF

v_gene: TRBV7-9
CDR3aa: ASSRDREKLF

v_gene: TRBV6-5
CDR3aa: ASSNRDRETDTQY

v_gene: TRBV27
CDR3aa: ASSRQGFTEAF

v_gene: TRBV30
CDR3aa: AWNRGQISNQPQH

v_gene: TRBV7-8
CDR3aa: ASSLPGYEQY

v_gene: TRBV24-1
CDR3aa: ATSRGGDHGYT

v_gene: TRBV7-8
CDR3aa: ASSLMADGNTIY

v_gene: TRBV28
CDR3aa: ASREDRTVYSNQPQH

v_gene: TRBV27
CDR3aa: ASSLSWQGGYT

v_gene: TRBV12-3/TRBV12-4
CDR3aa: ASSGTGLREAF

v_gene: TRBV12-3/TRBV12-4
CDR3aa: ASSPGPYGYT

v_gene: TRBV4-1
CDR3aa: ASSQDNNEQF

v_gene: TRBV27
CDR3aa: ASSPSLGPVGYEQY

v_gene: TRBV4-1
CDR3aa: ASSQERWNQPQH

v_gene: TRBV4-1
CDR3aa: ASSYLPLANYGYT

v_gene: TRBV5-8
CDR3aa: ASSAPGRDNQPQH

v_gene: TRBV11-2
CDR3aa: ASSFRQGNTEAF

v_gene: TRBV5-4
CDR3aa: ASSLSGNYGYT

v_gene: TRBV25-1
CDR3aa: ASSEFGGGAPDTQY

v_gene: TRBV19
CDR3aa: ASTTLAGVYTGELF

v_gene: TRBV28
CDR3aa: ASRPQGAQALF

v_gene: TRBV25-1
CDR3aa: ASSPLAPGTGVTYEQY

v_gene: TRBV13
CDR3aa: ASSLGVSENQPQH

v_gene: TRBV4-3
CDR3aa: ASSSGVNTGELF

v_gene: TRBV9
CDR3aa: ASSPRVGVGGELF